This is a list of T cell receptor beta chains from one sample in a study of spatial heterogeneity in lung cancer. TCRdb passed the 5' RACE reads through MiXCR, listing each CDR3 protein once. The profile covers approximately 44,000 distinct CDR3 sequences, with about an eighth appearing a single time and 56% taken by the ten largest. The source material was PBMCs, sampled at surgery. The receptors originated from a male donor with early-stage non-small cell lung cancer. Both conserved end residues are part of each CDR3. A D gene is named only where the DNA matches it firmly. Clone size is given for some rows only: seen once, a few or many times, or a class if the clone is expanded.

J | D | size | V | DNA | CDR3
TRBJ1-6 | NA | NA | TRBV3-1 | TGTGCCAGCAGCCAAGTGGGCCGTAATTCACCCCTCCACTTT | CASSQVGRNSPLHF
TRBJ2-2 | NA | once | TRBV20-1 | TGCAGTGCTAGAGATCACCAGAACACCGGGGAGCTGTTTTTT | CSARDHQNTGELFF
TRBJ2-7 | NA | many | TRBV2 | TGTGCCAGCAGTGAATCCGCCTTTAATAAGTACTTC | CASSESAFNKYF
TRBJ1-1 | NA | many | TRBV7-9 | TGTGCCAGCAGCCCCAGGGGAACTGAAGCTTTCTTT | CASSPRGTEAFF
TRBJ2-6 | NA | few | TRBV4-3 | TGCGCCAGCACTAGAAATGCAGGGGCCAACGTCCTGACTTTC | CASTRNAGANVLTF
TRBJ1-2 | NA | few | TRBV30 | TGTGCCTGGAGTGTGGCGGTAAACTATGGCTACACCTTC | CAWSVAVNYGYTF
TRBJ2-2 | TRBD1 | NA | TRBV12-3/TRBV12-4 | TGTGCCAGCAGTTTACAGGGGGCTGGTACCGGGGAGCTGTTTTTT | CASSLQGAGTGELFF
TRBJ2-3 | TRBD2 | few | TRBV7-2 | TGTGCCAGCAGCTTATCCCTAGCGGGGGGGGCAGATACGCAGTATTTT | CASSLSLAGGADTQYF
TRBJ1-1 | NA | many | TRBV5-1 | TGCGCCAGCACCCACCCGTGGGCGGTGAGGACTGAAGCTTTCTTT | CASTHPWAVRTEAFF
TRBJ1-1 | NA | few | TRBV5-1 | TGCGCCAGCAGCCTCTCCGGGGGGCGCGGAGCTTTCTTT | CASSLSGGRGAFF
TRBJ2-3 | NA | few | TRBV25-1 | TGTGCCAGCAGTGACGTGGGGTCCGAAGATACGCAGTATTTT | CASSDVGSEDTQYF
TRBJ2-2 | TRBD1 | NA | TRBV4-1 | TGCGCCAGCACGAGGACAGGGGTCCAGAGATGGTCGGGAACCGGGGAGCTGTTTTTT | CASTRTGVQRWSGTGELFF
TRBJ1-2 | NA | NA | TRBV20-1 | TGCAGTGCTAAGGGCTTTGGCTACACCTTC | CSAKGFGYTF
TRBJ2-1 | TRBD2 | NA | TRBV18 | TGTGCCAGCTCACTTTCCGGGACTATGACCTACAATGAGCAGTTCTTC | CASSLSGTMTYNEQFF
TRBJ2-2 | NA | NA | TRBV12-3/TRBV12-4 | TGTGCCAGCAGTCGACCGGGACGCCTAGGCGGGGAGCTGTTTTTT | CASSRPGRLGGELFF
TRBJ2-6 | NA | NA | TRBV19 | TGTGCCAGTAAGGGTAAAGGCCGACAAGACTCTGGGGCCAACGTCCTGACTTTC | CASKGKGRQDSGANVLTF
TRBJ2-1 | NA | many | TRBV12-3/TRBV12-4 | TGTGCCAGCACCCAGGGGCGCGGGAATGAGCAGTTCTTC | CASTQGRGNEQFF
TRBJ1-3 | NA | many | TRBV9 | TGTGCCAGCAGCGAGTTCTCTGGAAACACCATATATTTT | CASSEFSGNTIYF
TRBJ2-7 | NA | many | TRBV12-5 | TGTGCTAGTGGTTTGAAACCGACAGGAATCAACGAGCAGTACTTC | CASGLKPTGINEQYF
TRBJ1-5 | TRBD1 | few | TRBV18 | TGTGCCAGCTCACCACGGACAGGGGGTAGCAATCAGCCCCAGCATTTT | CASSPRTGGSNQPQHF
TRBJ2-3 | NA | many | TRBV29-1 | TGCAGCGCCGCCCTGCGAGATACGCAGTATTTT | CSAALRDTQYF
TRBJ2-7 | NA | NA | TRBV7-8 | TGTGCCAGCAGCTTAGACAGGGTAGGCGAGCAGTACTTC | CASSLDRVGEQYF
TRBJ2-6 | NA | few | TRBV4-2 | TGTGCCAGCAGCCAAGTCAGCTCTGGGGCCAACGTCCTGACTTTC | CASSQVSSGANVLTF
TRBJ2-3 | NA | many | TRBV9 | TGTGCCAGCAGCGTAGAAGCAGATACGCAGTATTTT | CASSVEADTQYF
TRBJ1-1 | TRBD1 | NA | TRBV2 | TGTGCCAGCAGTTTGGGACAGGGGAGCACTGAAGCTTTCTTT | CASSLGQGSTEAFF
TRBJ2-7 | NA | many | TRBV5-1 | TGCGCCAGCAGAGGGGACCTAGACTACGAGCAGTACTTC | CASRGDLDYEQYF
TRBJ2-7 | NA | NA | TRBV20-1 | TGCAGTGCTAGAGGCCCGCTCGGGTACGAGCAGTACTTC | CSARGPLGYEQYF
TRBJ1-4 | NA | few | TRBV5-4 | TGTGCCAGCAGCTTGAGGGGTGAAAAACTGTTTTTT | CASSLRGEKLFF
TRBJ2-7 | NA | many | TRBV4-1 | TGCGCCAGCAGCTCCGCCCCAGCGGGCCCCTCCTACGAGCAGTACTTC | CASSSAPAGPSYEQYF
TRBJ1-4 | NA | few | TRBV7-8 | TGTGCCAGCAGCTCGCAGTTCGCTAGTGAAAAACTGTTTTTT | CASSSQFASEKLFF
TRBJ2-1 | NA | few | TRBV18 | TGTGCCAGCTCACCTCAGGGGTGGTACAATGAGCAGTTCTTC | CASSPQGWYNEQFF
TRBJ2-3 | NA | many | TRBV29-1 | TGCAGCGTTCGCCCCGACAGCACAGATACGCAGTATTTT | CSVRPDSTDTQYF
TRBJ1-2 | NA | many | TRBV12-3/TRBV12-4 | TGTGCCAGCAGCCTCCAGGGGTATGACTACACCTTC | CASSLQGYDYTF
TRBJ1-2 | TRBD1 | few | TRBV2 | TGTGCCAGCAGTCTAGACAGACAGGGATGGAATGGCTACACCTTC | CASSLDRQGWNGYTF
TRBJ2-1 | NA | NA | TRBV20-1 | TGCAGTGCCCGCACTAGGAATGAGCAGTTCTTC | CSARTRNEQFF
TRBJ2-2 | TRBD1 | few | TRBV25-1 | TGTGCCAGCAGAGGACAGGCTTACACCGGGGAGCTGTTTTTT | CASRGQAYTGELFF
TRBJ2-3 | TRBD1 | many | TRBV5-1 | TGCGCCAGCAGCTTGGAGGGGACAGGGCCAGATACGCAGTATTTT | CASSLEGTGPDTQYF
TRBJ2-1 | TRBD2 | few | TRBV6-6 | TGTGCCAGCAGCACGGGAGCGGGGTACAATGAGCAGTTCTTC | CASSTGAGYNEQFF
TRBJ2-5 | NA | many | TRBV2 | TGTGCCAGCAGCCGGGACGGTCAAGAGACCCAGTACTTC | CASSRDGQETQYF
TRBJ2-3 | NA | many | TRBV2 | TGTGCCAGCAGTCCTGTTGGGGGGGGCCGGGCAGATACGCAGTATTTT | CASSPVGGGRADTQYF
TRBJ2-7 | TRBD1 | few | TRBV11-2 | TGTGCCAGCAGCTCCCTCGACAGGGAAGGCAACGAGCAGTACTTC | CASSSLDREGNEQYF